The clone carrying this T cell receptor beta chain was seen a few times. In germline, CDR1 is KGHSH, CDR2 LQKENI. Trimming left V 1 base short and J 7 bases short, with 4 bases between. The CDR3 extends over 11 amino acids. The data are from a study of blood T cells in healthy people across ages. Using a J-beta primer mix together with a sample-barcoded 5' primer, a second PCR was run for 7 to 11 cycles. TCRdb re-called the 5' RACE reads through MiXCR, storing one row per CDR3 protein. The profile covers 850,000 to 1,000,000 distinct CDR3 sequences, with roughly 51% appearing a single time and about 21% taken by the ten largest.

The specimen sequenced was blood. The chain links TRBV18 to TRBJ1-2, with unresolved D. This sequence was found in a woman aged 55-70 years in good health. The CDR3 reads CASSPLSGYTF. The CDR3 DNA reads as TGTGCCAGCTCACCACTAAGTGGCTACACCTTC.